Following are 27 T cell receptor beta chains from one sample sequenced in a study of control samples from healthy donors and cancer patients. Clones were sequenced by immunoSEQ multiplex PCR, and TCRdb holds only the in-frame ones, with some missing. The table lists roughly 92,000 clones, about 89% of them singletons. Sequencing was performed on blood. These receptors all stem from an older woman in good health.

The rearrangement joins TRBV13 to TRBJ1-1; D is perhaps TRBD1 (5 bases). The CDR3 is 12 residues long. Trimming removed 6 bases from V and 0 bases from J, with 5 bases in between. CDR1 is PRHDT and CDR2 is FYEKMQ in the germline V gene (reference sequence). The CDR3 nucleotides are TGTGCCAGCAGGACAGTGAACACTGAAGCTTTCTTT. Its protein is CASRTVNTEAFF.

V and J are TRBV6-5 and TRBJ1-5, with a weak D call TRBD1 (5 bases). Trimming stripped 2 bases from V and 3 bases from J, with 11 bases between. The V gene's germline CDR1 is MNHEY and CDR2 SVGAGI. The CDR3 sequence is 15 residues long. Written as DNA, the CDR3 is TGTGCCAGCAGTTACACCAGGGACCCCAATCAGCCCCAGCATTTT. Translation gives CASSYTRDPNQPQHF.

This rearrangement joins TRBV24-1 to TRBJ2-5, with D perhaps TRBD1 (6 bases). The CDR3 has 14 residues. Germline values: CDR1 KGHDR, CDR2 SFDVKD. V dropped 1 base and J dropped 3 bases, with 8 bases sitting between them. As DNA, the CDR3 is TGTGCCACCAGTGATTTTTCAGGGGAAGAGACCCAGTACTTC. It codes for CATSDFSGEETQYF.

The chain employs TRBV28 and TRBJ1-1; 7 bases agree with TRBD1. CDR1 and CDR2 (germline): MDHEN, SYDVKM. The CDR3 totals 13 residues. V was clipped by 5 bases and J by 6 bases; unmatched bases: 6. The CDR3 nucleotides are TGTGCCAGCAGTCCCCGGACAGGCGCTGAAGCTTTCTTT. It encodes CASSPRTGAEAFF.

The rearrangement joins TRBV5-1 to TRBJ2-7; 7 bases match TRBD1. The CDR3 has 13 residues. J was trimmed by 2 bases and V by 6 bases; bases with no gene match: 5. Germline V lookup: CDR1 SGHRS, CDR2 YFSETQ. CDR3 sequence (DNA): TGCGCCAGCACGAGGGACAGCGCCTACGAGCAGTACTTC. Amino acids: CASTRDSAYEQYF.

The rearrangement uses TRBV28 and TRBJ2-2, with D possibly TRBD1 on 5 matching bases. The ends were cut back, 4 bases at V and 6 bases at J, with 9 bases in the middle. CDR3 length: 13 residues. Per germline, CDR1 MDHEN and CDR2 SYDVKM. The CDR3 bases are TGTGCCAGCAGTTCTGGGGCGCCCGGGGAGCTGTTTTTT. Its translation is CASSSGAPGELFF. The full variable domain, its missing parts supplied by reference TRBV28 and TRBJ2-2, is DVKVTQSSRYLVKRTGEKVFLECVQDMDHENMFWYRQDPGLGLRLIYFSYDVKMKEKGDIPEGYSVSREKKERFSLILESASTNQTSMYLCASSSGAPGELFFGEGSRLTVL.

The rearrangement joins TRBV4-1 to TRBJ2-6; D ambiguous. This CDR3 spans 16 amino acids. Trimming took 0 bases from V and 0 from J, leaving 6 bases between them. The germline gives CDR1 MGHRA, CDR2 YSYEKL. The CDR3 bases are TGCGCCAGCAGCCAAGATCGTAGCTCTGGGGCCAACGTCCTGACTTTC. Translated: CASSQDRSSGANVLTF.

This chain links TRBV6-5 with TRBJ1-5, with D hard to call. CDR1 and CDR2 (germline): MNHEY, SVGAGI. V was pared by 7 bases and J by 6 bases, with 13 bases between. This CDR3 region has 13 residues. CDR3 amino acids: CASTPPGGQPQHF. CDR3 bases: TGTGCCAGCACCCCCCCAGGTGGTCAGCCCCAGCATTTT.

The V and J genes are TRBV7-7 and TRBJ2-5; D is unresolved. The germline gives CDR1 SSHAT, CDR2 FNYEAQ (reference sequence). The CDR3 has 15 residues. The ends were cut back, 5 bases at V and 4 bases at J, with 17 bases in the middle. CDR3: CASSVSYGWGETQYF. The DNA of the CDR3 is TGTGCCAGCAGCGTTAGCTATGGGTGGGGAGAGACCCAGTACTTC.

The chain links TRBV28 to TRBJ2-3; 12 positions match TRBD2. The CDR3 has 15 amino acids. Per germline, CDR1 MDHEN and CDR2 SYDVKM. J was trimmed by 4 bases and V by 5 bases; bases with no gene match: 4. CDR3 DNA sequence: TGTGCCAGCAGTGTACTAGCGGGAGGCCCAGATACGCAGTATTTT. It is translated as CASSVLAGGPDTQYF. The whole variable domain, remainder taken from reference TRBV28 and TRBJ2-3, is DVKVTQSSRYLVKRTGEKVFLECVQDMDHENMFWYRQDPGLGLRLIYFSYDVKMKEKGDIPEGYSVSREKKERFSLILESASTNQTSMYLCASSVLAGGPDTQYFGPGTRLTVL.

This clone has only one observation. The chain uses TRBV12-1 and TRBJ1-5; no check of the table's D call, TRBD1, against the DNA was made. TRBV12-1 is classified as a pseudogene. CDR3 length equals 17 residues. The CDR3 sequence is CASSPSGQGMSNQPQHF. In DNA form, the CDR3 reads TGTGCCAGCAGCCCGTCGGGACAGGGAATGAGCAATCAGCCCCAGCATTTT.

The V call is TRBV5-4, the J call TRBJ1-1; TRBD1 matches at 7 bases. The CDR3 sequence is 13 residues long. Germline V gene data show CDR1 as SGHNT and CDR2 as YYREEE (reference sequence). V dropped 2 bases and J dropped 8; count of bases not matched to a gene: 6. The CDR3 reads CASSFQGGAEAFF. CDR3 sequence (DNA): TGTGCCAGCAGCTTTCAGGGGGGTGCGGAAGCTTTCTTT.

The chain recombines TRBV27 with TRBJ1-1, with 8 bases that match TRBD1. With 5 bases clipped from V and 5 bases from J, the junction kept 7 bases outside the gene matches. The CDR3 has 14 amino acids. Germline loops: CDR1 MNHEY, CDR2 SMNVEV (reference sequence). The CDR3 sequence is CASSLQGAYTEAFF. In nucleotides, the CDR3 is TGTGCCAGCAGTCTCCAGGGGGCTTATACTGAAGCTTTCTTT.

The chain carries TRBV2 and TRBJ1-3; D not certain. The CDR3 sequence is 14 residues long. CDR1 and CDR2 (germline): SNHLY, FYNNEI. V dropped 0 bases and J dropped 4 bases, with 7 bases sitting between them. CDR3 nucleotide sequence: TGTGCCAGCAGTGAAGCTGGCAGAGGAAACACCATATATTTT. Amino acids: CASSEAGRGNTIYF. The whole variable domain, remainder taken from reference TRBV2 and TRBJ1-3, is EPEVTQTPSHQVTQMGQEVILRCVPISNHLYFYWYRQILGQKVEFLVSFYNNEISEKSEIFDDQFSVERPDGSNFTLKIRSTKLEDSAMYFCASSEAGRGNTIYFGEGSWLTVV.

The chain carries TRBV7-8 and TRBJ1-2, with D perhaps TRBD1 (6 bases). The length of the CDR3 is 15 residues. CDR1 and CDR2 (germline): SGHVS, FQNEAQ. V was cut by 11 bases and J by 1 base, with 20 bases left in between. The CDR3 bases are TGTGCCGGCACCCCCGGGGGGCAGGATAACTATGGCTACACCTTC. Translation: CAGTPGGQDNYGYTF.

This clone occurred once. In DNA, the CDR3 is TGTGCCAGCTCACCAGGGCAGTTGGGACCATCCGTCACAGATACGCAGTATTTT. Translation gives CASSPGQLGPSVTDTQYF. The J gene is TRBJ2-3, the V gene TRBV18, with D tentatively TRBD1 or TRBD2 (5 bases each). Per the germline V gene, CDR1 is KGHSH and CDR2 is LQKENI. Trimming stripped 2 bases from V and 2 bases from J, with 20 bases between. This CDR3 spans 18 amino acids.

The chain has TRBV15 and TRBJ1-4, with D possibly being TRBD1 (5 bases). V dropped 1 base and J dropped 3 bases, with 12 bases sitting between them. From germline, CDR1 is LNHNV and CDR2 YYDKDF (reference sequence). This CDR3 has 16 amino acids. CDR3 DNA sequence: TGTGCCACCAGCAGAGGAAACAGGAATCCTAATGAAAAACTGTTTTTT. Translation: CATSRGNRNPNEKLFF.

This chain joins TRBV5-1 and TRBJ2-3, with 11 bases aligning to TRBD1. The V segment lost 3 bases and the J segment 6 bases; nucleotides outside the gene matches: 9. This CDR3 is built from 16 residues. CDR1 SGHRS and CDR2 YFSETQ come from the germline V gene. CDR3: CASSSPRTGGADTQYF. In DNA form, the CDR3 reads TGCGCCAGCAGCTCCCCCCGGACAGGGGGCGCGGATACGCAGTATTTT.

The chain is built from TRBV4-1 and TRBJ1-2; D unclear. This CDR3 region has 16 residues. CDR1 and CDR2 (germline): MGHRA, YSYEKL. Between the trimmed V and J ends, which lost 3 bases and 0 bases, there was a span of 14 bases. CDR3 coding DNA: TGCGCCAGCAGCCAGCCATTCCTCAGGACTAACTATGGCTACACCTTC. This gives the protein CASSQPFLRTNYGYTF.

This clone was recorded once. The chain combines TRBV3-1 (or the pseudogene TRBV3-2) with TRBJ1-2; no firm D call. CDR3 length equals 15 residues. Trimming removed 3 bases at V and 2 bases at J, with 13 bases between. Germline values: CDR1 LGHDT, CDR2 YNNKEL (reference sequence). Here the CDR3 reads CASSHETARNYGYTF. The CDR3 coding sequence is TGTGCCAGCAGCCATGAAACAGCCAGAAACTATGGCTACACCTTC.

The chain recombines TRBV11-1 with TRBJ2-1; 7 nucleotides agree with TRBD2. Germline V gene sequence: CDR1 SGHAT, CDR2 FQDESV (reference sequence). This CDR3 is 16 amino acids long. Trimming at V came to 5 bases and at J to 6 bases, leaving 13 bases not matched to a gene. The CDR3 loop is CASSQYIAGGGNEQFF. As DNA, the CDR3 is TGTGCCAGCAGCCAATACATAGCGGGTGGGGGCAATGAGCAGTTCTTC.

V usage is TRBV6-5 and J usage is TRBJ1-5, with D possibly being TRBD1 (5 bases). This CDR3 has 15 amino acids. V dropped 5 bases and J dropped 0 bases, with 11 bases sitting between them. In germline, CDR1 is MNHEY, CDR2 SVGAGI. The CDR3 region has the DNA TGTGCCAGCAGTCACGGACAAAATAGCAATCAGCCCCAGCATTTT. Translating gives CASSHGQNSNQPQHF.

This clone came up once. This chain connects TRBV2 to TRBJ1-1; 8 nucleotides align to TRBD1. CDR3 length: 14 amino acids. The germline gives CDR1 SNHLY, CDR2 FYNNEI. The V gene end was trimmed by 5 bases and the J gene end by 0 bases; junction bases not matched to a gene: 2. CDR3 sequence (DNA): TGTGCCAGCAGTAGACAGGGGATGAACACTGAAGCTTTCTTT. Protein product: CASSRQGMNTEAFF.

The CDR3 sequence is CASSPSPNQPQHF. The DNA for the CDR3 is TGTGCCAGCTCCCCTTCCCCCAATCAGCCCCAGCATTTT. V gene TRBV18 combines with J gene TRBJ1-5; no firm D call. CDR1 is KGHSH and CDR2 is LQKENI in the germline V gene. This CDR3 has 13 amino acids. V was cut by 6 bases and J by 3 bases, with 9 bases left in between.

The rearrangement uses TRBV30 and TRBJ1-1; 10 bases are a match to TRBD1. The CDR3 consists of 14 residues. The V gene's germline CDR1 is GTSNPN and CDR2 SVGIG (reference sequence). J was trimmed by 7 bases and V by 6 bases; bases with no gene match: 11. This CDR3 reads CACSPWDRGNEAFF. DNA for the CDR3: TGTGCCTGTTCTCCTTGGGACAGGGGCAATGAAGCTTTCTTT.

This clone was observed once. The rearrangement uses TRBV7-9 and TRBJ1-1, with D possibly TRBD1 on 5 matching bases. The CDR3 length is 14 residues. Germline V CDR1 and CDR2: SEHNR, FQNEAQ (reference sequence). Trimming took 5 bases from V and 0 from J, leaving 10 bases between them. CDR3 bases: TGTGCCAGCAGCCAAGGGGCTTTGAACACTGAAGCTTTCTTT. It codes for CASSQGALNTEAFF. Full variable domain (rest looked up from reference TRBV7-9 and TRBJ1-1): DTGVSQNPRHKITKRGQNVTFRCDPISEHNRLYWYRQTLGQGPEFLTYFQNEAQLEKSRLLSDRFSAERPKGSFSTLEIQRTEQGDSAMYLCASSQGALNTEAFFGQGTRLTVV.

The CDR3 DNA sequence: TGCGCCAGCAGCTTGGGTCGGGTGGAAGAGACCCAGTACTTC. This encodes CASSLGRVEETQYF. The rearrangement uses TRBV5-1 and TRBJ2-5, with D unresolved. The CDR3 covers 14 residues. Germline CDR1 and CDR2: SGHRS and YFSETQ. V was clipped by 0 bases and J by 3 bases, with 9 bases between them.